The 15 T cell receptor beta chains given below trace back to one sample, sequenced in a study of blood T cell repertoires in COVID-19. TCRdb's table, derived via immunoSEQ multiplex PCR, lists solely in-frame clones and lacks some. This sample has roughly 190,000 clones, with about four fifths found just once. Source material: PBMCs or T cells enriched from blood (not recorded which). These TCRs come from a middle-aged man who had recovered from COVID-19.

J is TRBJ1-1 and V is TRBV15, with D hard to call. V dropped 1 base and J dropped 5 bases, with 8 bases sitting between them. Germline V gives CDR1 LNHNV, CDR2 YYDKDF (reference sequence). CDR3 length equals 13 residues. Here the CDR3 DNA reads TGTGCCACCAGCAGAGGTCCAGGAACTGAAGCTTTCTTT. This translates into CATSRGPGTEAFF.

This clone has only one observation. This sequence joins TRBV7-9 and TRBJ2-4; 9 bases fit TRBD1. CDR3 length: 15 amino acids. V trimming: 5 bases; J trimming: 9 bases; junction bases outside the gene matches: 11. CDR1 and CDR2 from the germline V gene are SEHNR and FQNEAQ (reference sequence). The CDR3 protein is CASSQADRGRSIQYF. Written as DNA, the CDR3 is TGTGCCAGCAGCCAAGCGGACAGGGGTAGAAGCATTCAGTACTTC.

The chain carries TRBV27 and TRBJ1-2, with 10 nucleotides matching TRBD1. The CDR3 has 14 amino acids. Germline CDR1 MNHEY, CDR2 SMNVEV (reference sequence). The V gene end was trimmed by 7 bases and the J gene end by 6 bases; junction bases not matched to a gene: 8. This chain's CDR3 is CASKLTGGANGYTF. Here the CDR3 DNA reads TGTGCCAGCAAATTGACAGGGGGCGCAAATGGCTACACCTTC.

The chain couples TRBV9 to TRBJ2-4, with 16 bases matching TRBD2. CDR3 length: 13 amino acids. The V gene's germline CDR1 is SGDLS and CDR2 YYNGEE. V was clipped by 6 bases and J by 15 bases; unmatched bases: 6. CDR3 nucleotides: TGTGCCAGCAAGGGGACTAGCGGGAGGGCCCTGTACTTC. Translated, it gives CASKGTSGRALYF.

V and J are TRBV10-3 and TRBJ2-4; D is uncertain. V was trimmed by 3 bases and J by 0 bases, leaving 9 bases between them. The CDR3 length is 15 residues. Germline-derived CDR1 and CDR2 are ENHRY and SYGVKD. The CDR3 nucleotides are TGTGCCATCAGTGACTCGACACTAGCCAAAAACATTCAGTACTTC. Translated: CAISDSTLAKNIQYF.

The V and J genes are TRBV7-2 and TRBJ2-1, with 7 bases fitting TRBD2. V lost 4 bases to trimming and J lost 12 bases; unmatched junction nucleotides: 15. The CDR3 has 15 amino acids. Germline V gene data show CDR1 as SGHTA and CDR2 as FQGNSA. The CDR3 sequence: CASSSDGLDRTRQFF. CDR3 in DNA: TGTGCCAGCAGCTCCGACGGACTAGATCGAACGAGGCAGTTCTTC.

This clone has a handful of counts. The chain couples TRBV5-4 to TRBJ1-2; D perhaps matches TRBD1 (5 bases). Looked up from germline, CDR1 is SGHNT and CDR2 is YYREEE (reference sequence). Trimming pared 5 bases from V and 7 bases from J, leaving 15 bases between. CDR3 size: 13 residues. DNA of the CDR3: TGTGCCAGCAGGACGGGACTGCTAACTGGCTACACCTTC. This gives the protein CASRTGLLTGYTF. Full variable domain (remainder filled in from reference TRBV5-4 and TRBJ1-2): ETGVTQSPTHLIKTRGQQVTLRCSSQSGHNTVSWYQQALGQGPQFIFQYYREEENGRGNFPPRFSGLQFPNYSSELNVNALELDDSALYLCASRTGLLTGYTFGSGTRLTVV.

This chain joins TRBV13 and TRBJ2-6; D may be TRBD1 (6 bases). The CDR3 runs to 19 residues. The V gene lost 1 base and the J gene lost 0 bases, with 16 bases spanning the gap. The germline gives CDR1 PRHDT, CDR2 FYEKMQ (reference sequence). The CDR3 spells CASSLAGQSQTSGANVLTF. CDR3 in DNA: TGTGCCAGCAGCTTAGCCGGACAGTCTCAAACCTCTGGGGCCAACGTCCTGACTTTC.

The rearrangement uses TRBV30 and TRBJ1-2; possible D gene TRBD1, 6 bases. The V end was cut by 0 bases, the J end by 4 bases, with 12 bases between. Germline CDR1 GTSNPN, CDR2 SVGIG (reference sequence). This CDR3 region has 14 residues. The chain's CDR3 is CAWSVRDKGYGYTF. Written as DNA, the CDR3 is TGTGCCTGGAGTGTTAGGGACAAGGGCTATGGCTACACCTTC.

This clone was counted between two and nine times. The J gene is TRBJ1-2, the V gene TRBV10-3, with D perhaps TRBD1 (5 bases). Germline CDR1 is ENHRY and CDR2 is SYGVKD. The CDR3 runs to 12 residues. V lost 4 bases and J 13 bases, leaving 16 bases between the germline ends. CDR3: CAISGEVGRSTF. In DNA, the CDR3 is TGTGCCATCAGTGGGGAGGTGGGACGGAGCACCTTC.

As concerns this clone: The CDR3 does not end in the conserved phenylalanine or tryptophan, so this is likely a read error. No DNA is shown, since the ends of the CDR3 on it are uncertain; the CDR3 is the one TCRdb lists. The V and J genes are TRBV2 and TRBJ1-2; TRBD1 is the table's D call, not checked against the DNA. CDR1 and CDR2 from the germline V gene are SNHLY and FYNNEI. The CDR3 is 11 amino acids long, termini counted. CDR3: CASIEVQVGAA.

J is TRBJ1-3 and V is TRBV4-2, with D perhaps matching TRBD1 (5 bases). From germline, CDR1 is LGHNA and CDR2 YNFKEQ. The CDR3 totals 16 residues. V was pared by 3 bases and J by 0 bases, with 12 bases between. The CDR3 region is CASSQHRGSSGNTIYF. The CDR3 region has the DNA TGTGCCAGCAGCCAGCACCGGGGGAGCTCTGGAAACACCATATATTTT.

This clone came up a few times. This chain links TRBV19 with TRBJ2-2; 9 nucleotides match TRBD2. CDR3 length: 16 amino acids. Unmatched junction bases numbered 9, after V lost 6 bases and J lost 4 bases. Per germline, CDR1 LNHDA and CDR2 SQIVND (reference sequence). The CDR3 nucleotides are TGTGCCAGTAGGGATCTACTAGCGGGCATCACCGGGGAGCTGTTTTTT. This gives the protein CASRDLLAGITGELFF.

CDR3 sequence reads: CASSPHPGLAEYNEQFF. CDR3 sequence (DNA): TGCGCCAGCAGTCCCCACCCGGGACTAGCAGAATACAATGAGCAGTTCTTC. The genes are TRBV10-1 and TRBJ2-1, with TRBD2 identical over 9 bases. The V gene end was trimmed by 5 bases and the J gene end by 4 bases; junction bases not matched to a gene: 12. The CDR3 contains 17 residues. Germline V lookup: CDR1 WNHNN, CDR2 SYGVQD (reference sequence).

V and J are TRBV28 and TRBJ2-1; 7 bases agree with TRBD1. The trim removed 3 bases at V and 7 bases at J, leaving 6 bases unmatched. The CDR3 consists of 14 residues. CDR1 is MDHEN and CDR2 is SYDVKM in the germline V gene. For the CDR3, the DNA is TGTGCCAGCAGTTTCCGGGACAGTACGAATGAGCAGTTCTTC. Residues: CASSFRDSTNEQFF. The whole variable domain, filled in from reference TRBV28 and TRBJ2-1, reads DVKVTQSSRYLVKRTGEKVFLECVQDMDHENMFWYRQDPGLGLRLIYFSYDVKMKEKGDIPEGYSVSREKKERFSLILESASTNQTSMYLCASSFRDSTNEQFFGPGTRLTVL.